A single sample is the source of the 26 T cell receptor beta chains below, sequenced in a study of CD8 T cells in Susac syndrome. Reverse transcription of about 0.5 to 1 ug RNA was carried out with random hexamers. TCRdb reprocessed the immunoSEQ multiplex PCR reads via MiXCR and lists one record per CDR3 protein. Counted here are 150,000 to 200,000 distinct CDR3 sequences, 85% to 95% occurring once; the ten biggest clones make up around 0.15%. Sequences were obtained from CD8+ T cells from PBMCs. These receptors originate from a human donor with multiple sclerosis.

The genes are TRBV12-3 or TRBV12-4 and TRBJ2-3, with 12 bases fitting TRBD2. This CDR3 is 16 amino acids long. Trimming at V came to 7 bases and at J to 1 base, leaving 6 bases not matched to a gene. CDR3 coding DNA: TGTGCCAGCAACCTACTAGCGGGGGGAGGCACAGATACGCAGTATTTT. It is translated as CASNLLAGGGTDTQYF.

The rearrangement links TRBV6-5 to TRBJ1-2; 7 nucleotides agree with TRBD1. V shed 0 bases, J shed 7 bases, and the junction held 5 bases outside the gene matches. The CDR3 runs 14 residues. Germline V lookup: CDR1 MNHEY, CDR2 SVGAGI. CDR3 sequence (DNA): TGTGCCAGCAGTTACTCCGTGGGACAGAGTGGCTACACCTTC. This translates into CASSYSVGQSGYTF.

The chain joins TRBV29-1 to TRBJ2-2; TRBD2 agrees at 7 bases. This CDR3 comprises 15 residues. Germline-derived CDR1 and CDR2 are SQVTM and ANQGSEA. J was trimmed by 6 bases and V by 1 base; bases with no gene match: 8. DNA for the CDR3: TGCAGCGTTGAAGCTCGGGGGAGGGGTTCCGGGGAGCTGTTTTTT. It translates to CSVEARGRGSGELFF.

The rearrangement uses TRBV7-3 and TRBJ2-7; TRBD2 aligns across 8 bases. CDR3 length: 15 amino acids. Germline V lookup: CDR1 SGHTA, CDR2 FQGTGA. The ends lost 7 bases at V and 7 bases at J; junction bases unmatched: 15. The CDR3 bases are TGTGCCAGCACCCCTCTGTGCCGGGAGCGGGGGGAGCAGTACTTC. The encoded protein is CASTPLCRERGEQYF.

The chain joins TRBV12-3 or TRBV12-4 to TRBJ2-2; TRBD2 is a possible D gene (5 bases). CDR3 size: 15 residues. The V gene lost 2 bases and the J gene lost 6 bases, with 13 bases spanning the gap. In nucleotides, the CDR3 is TGTGCCAGCAGTTTACCGGGCCTAGCCTCCGGGGAGCTGTTTTTT. It is translated as CASSLPGLASGELFF.

The gene calls are TRBV2 and TRBJ2-3; D gene uncertain. V shed 1 base and J shed 2 bases, with 4 bases lying between them. CDR3 length equals 13 residues. Germline CDR1 and CDR2: SNHLY and FYNNEI. CDR3 residues: CASSEGYTDTQYF. For the CDR3, the DNA is TGTGCCAGCAGTGAAGGCTACACAGATACGCAGTATTTT.

The V and J genes are TRBV20-1 and TRBJ1-5, with 9 bases lining up with TRBD1. The CDR3 loop spans 16 amino acids. V lost 1 base and J lost 2; bases outside the gene matches: 6. Germline values: CDR1 DFQATT, CDR2 SNEGSKA (reference sequence). The CDR3 reads CSARGTGADGNQPQHF. As DNA, the CDR3 is TGCAGTGCTAGAGGGACAGGGGCAGATGGCAATCAGCCCCAGCATTTT.

The chain couples TRBV19 to TRBJ2-7, with 10 nucleotides matching TRBD2. Germline trimming cut 4 bases from V and 6 bases from J; bases unmatched to any gene: 9. Germline V gives CDR1 LNHDA, CDR2 SQIVND (reference sequence). This CDR3 has 15 residues. The CDR3, as DNA: TGTGCCAGTAGTACGGAGGGACTAGCGCATAGCGAGCAGTACTTC. Translation: CASSTEGLAHSEQYF.

CDR3 in amino acids: CASTALLAGVRYEQYF. CDR3 sequence (DNA): TGTGCCAGCACCGCCCTCCTAGCGGGAGTTCGGTACGAGCAGTACTTC. The chain joins TRBV28 to TRBJ2-7, with TRBD2 matching 10 bases. Germline trimming cut 7 bases from V and 4 bases from J; bases unmatched to any gene: 13. This CDR3 spans 16 amino acids. CDR1 is MDHEN, CDR2 SYDVKM, per germline.

V is TRBV30 and J is TRBJ2-7; TRBD1 is a possible D gene (6 bases). The CDR3 extends over 11 amino acids. V lost 4 bases to trimming and J lost 3 bases, with 7 bases between them. CDR1 is GTSNPN and CDR2 is SVGIG in the germline V gene (reference sequence). This CDR3 is CAWTGDYEQYF. The CDR3 DNA reads TGTGCCTGGACAGGGGACTACGAGCAGTACTTC.

The chain combines TRBV27 with TRBJ1-3; D not resolved. CDR3 size: 14 residues. V was shortened by 3 bases and J by 4 bases, with 10 bases between the two germline ends. Germline-derived CDR1 and CDR2 are MNHEY and SMNVEV (reference sequence). The DNA for the CDR3 is TGTGCCAGCAGTTTCAATAGTGCGGGAAACACCATATATTTT. Its protein product is CASSFNSAGNTIYF.

This chain uses TRBV9 with TRBJ2-1; 8 bases agree with TRBD2. The CDR3 length is 14 residues. The V gene end was trimmed by 7 bases and the J gene end by 6 bases; junction bases not matched to a gene: 9. Germline V gene sequence: CDR1 SGDLS, CDR2 YYNGEE. The CDR3 reads CASASGSVSNEQFF. The CDR3 DNA reads as TGTGCCAGCGCGAGCGGGAGTGTTTCCAATGAGCAGTTCTTC.

V gene TRBV7-9 combines with J gene TRBJ1-5; no clear D gene. Germline CDR1 reads SEHNR; CDR2 reads FQNEAQ (reference sequence). The CDR3 is made up of 14 amino acids. The V gene lost 3 bases and the J gene lost 2 bases, with 8 bases spanning the gap. CDR3 region: CASSLGWGNQPQHF. In DNA form, the CDR3 reads TGTGCCAGCAGCTTGGGGTGGGGCAATCAGCCCCAGCATTTT. Supplemented by reference TRBV7-9 and TRBJ1-5, the full variable domain reads DTGVSQNPRHKITKRGQNVTFRCDPISEHNRLYWYRQTLGQGPEFLTYFQNEAQLEKSRLLSDRFSAERPKGSFSTLEIQRTEQGDSAMYLCASSLGWGNQPQHFGDGTRLSIL.

V and J are TRBV20-1 and TRBJ1-2; D might be TRBD1 (6 bases). Germline V gene data show CDR1 as DFQATT and CDR2 as SNEGSKA (reference sequence). This CDR3 comprises 13 residues. V was trimmed by 0 bases and J by 5 bases, leaving 10 bases between them. CDR3 DNA: TGCAGTGCTAGAGAGGGGGGCGAGTATGGCTACACCTTC. Protein product: CSAREGGEYGYTF.

The chain is built from TRBV28 and TRBJ2-7; 14 nucleotides match TRBD2. V dropped 3 bases and J dropped 3; count of bases not matched to a gene: 16. The CDR3 has 20 residues. Germline CDR1 MDHEN, CDR2 SYDVKM. This CDR3 is CASSFPSVTSGRAVIYEQYF. DNA for the CDR3: TGTGCCAGCAGTTTCCCATCCGTGACTAGCGGGAGGGCCGTTATCTACGAGCAGTACTTC.

This chain connects TRBV7-9 to TRBJ1-3; D is unclear. Germline assignment: CDR1 SEHNR and CDR2 FQNEAQ (reference sequence). The CDR3 is 14 amino acids. The germline V and J ends were trimmed by 5 bases and 0 bases, with 8 bases remaining between them. This CDR3 is CASSPKVSGNTIYF. The CDR3 DNA reads TGTGCCAGCAGCCCGAAGGTCTCTGGAAACACCATATATTTT.

CDR3 residues: CSAREMSALETQYF. CDR3 DNA sequence: TGCAGTGCTAGAGAGATGTCGGCTCTGGAGACCCAGTACTTC. The V call is TRBV20-1, the J call TRBJ2-5; D gene uncertain. This CDR3 is 14 amino acids long. Per the germline V gene, CDR1 is DFQATT and CDR2 is SNEGSKA (reference sequence). The V end lost 0 bases, the J end lost 5 bases, and 13 bases lay between the germline ends.

The chain is built from TRBV2 and TRBJ1-1; 9 bases line up with TRBD1. V shed 8 bases and J 4 bases; nucleotides not matched to a gene: 17. The V gene's germline CDR1 is SNHLY and CDR2 FYNNEI. The CDR3 is 17 amino acids. The CDR3: CASSFLGQGIRGTEAFF. CDR3 in DNA: TGTGCCAGCTCTTTTCTAGGACAGGGGATTCGCGGCACTGAAGCTTTCTTT.

The rearrangement joins TRBV19 to TRBJ2-1; D may be TRBD1 or TRBD2 (5 bases each). The ends were cut back, 1 base at V and 8 bases at J, with 15 bases in the middle. The length of the CDR3 is 15 residues. CDR1 is LNHDA, CDR2 SQIVND, per germline (reference sequence). The CDR3 is CASSIAGLIYHEQFF. The CDR3 bases are TGTGCCAGTAGTATAGCGGGGCTAATCTATCATGAGCAGTTCTTC.

The rearrangement joins TRBV7-9 to TRBJ2-4; TRBD1 might be the D (6 bases). V lost 5 bases and J lost 8, with 13 bases in between. CDR1 is SEHNR, CDR2 FQNEAQ, per germline (reference sequence). The CDR3 sequence is 13 residues long. The CDR3 sequence is CASSETGSYIQYF. The CDR3 DNA is TGTGCCAGCAGCGAAACAGGGTCCTACATTCAGTACTTC.

A single count supports this clonotype. The chain joins TRBV13 to TRBJ2-5; no clear D. CDR1 is PRHDT and CDR2 is FYEKMQ in the germline V gene (reference sequence). This CDR3 has 15 amino acids. V lost 0 bases, J lost 5 bases, and 13 bases lay in between. Here the CDR3 DNA reads TGTGCCAGCAGCTTAGGCAGCACCTTAAGGGAGACCCAGTACTTC. Translated, it gives CASSLGSTLRETQYF.

The rearrangement uses TRBV11-2 and TRBJ2-1; 13 positions agree with TRBD2. In germline, CDR1 is SGHAT, CDR2 FQNNGV. The CDR3 has 15 amino acids. Unmatched junction bases numbered 7, after V lost 9 bases and J lost 5 bases. The CDR3 is CASGLAGAWDNEQFF. CDR3 nucleotide sequence: TGTGCCAGTGGACTAGCGGGAGCCTGGGACAATGAGCAGTTCTTC.

CDR3 loop: CASRVRGSHEQYF. DNA for the CDR3: TGCGCCAGCAGAGTGAGGGGTAGCCACGAGCAGTACTTC. The rearrangement links TRBV5-1 to TRBJ2-7, with D tentatively TRBD1 or TRBD2 (5 bases each). CDR1 is SGHRS and CDR2 is YFSETQ in the germline V gene. V lost 5 bases, J lost 5 bases, and 14 bases lay in between. The CDR3 is made up of 13 amino acids.

This clonotype occurred once. The chain links TRBV6-6 to TRBJ1-2, with TRBD1 matching over 8 bases. Trimming took 6 bases from V and 6 from J; bases not matched to a gene: 9. The germline V gene encodes CDR1 MNHNY and CDR2 SVGAGI (reference sequence). This CDR3 is built from 14 residues. DNA of the CDR3: TGTGCCAGCAGCCACCTCCGGGGACAGGATGGCTACACCTTC. Protein: CASSHLRGQDGYTF.

V is TRBV2 and J is TRBJ2-7, with unresolved D. This CDR3 has 13 amino acids. Germline-derived CDR1 and CDR2 are SNHLY and FYNNEI. The V gene lost 2 bases and the J gene lost 4 bases, with 9 bases spanning the gap. Here the CDR3 reads CASSERLAYEQYF. DNA for the CDR3: TGTGCCAGCAGTGAAAGGTTAGCTTACGAGCAGTACTTC.

V is TRBV27 and J is TRBJ2-7; TRBD1 is a possible D gene (6 bases). Germline CDR1 reads MNHEY; CDR2 reads SMNVEV (reference sequence). With 6 bases removed from V and 5 bases from J, the gap between germline ends came to 17 bases. CDR3 size: 14 residues. The CDR3 loop reads CASSYQWTADEQYF. DNA for the CDR3: TGTGCCAGCAGCTACCAATGGACAGCAGACGAGCAGTACTTC.